This TCR beta chain emerged from a study of T cells in Graves' hyperthyroidism and ophthalmopathy. Broader study findings: Blood also contained most expanded thyroid clonotypes above 0.001.

A note on this clonotype: As yet, its antigen is unknown.

Germline V lookup: CDR1 MDHEN, CDR2 SYDVKM. V shed 11 bases and J 0 bases; nucleotides not matched to a gene: 13. This CDR3 has 15 amino acids. TCR beta CDR3 regions were amplified from RNA. HTBI primers were used for first-round RT-PCR of the TCR CDR3. TCRdb used MiXCR to reprocess the multiplex PCR reads, holding one entry per CDR3 protein. The table has approximately 530,000 distinct CDR3 sequences, nearly 20% seen once. Subjects with ophthalmopathy showed a Clinical Activity Score no lower than 3, a NOSPECS grade no lower than 4, and a duration shorter than 3 months. The authors took PBMCs from 7.5 to 10 ml fresh peripheral blood.

The sequence was collected from a man aged 40-55 years with Graves' ophthalmopathy. This rearrangement joins TRBV28 to TRBJ2-7; 7 bases match TRBD1. The material sequenced was blood. Here the CDR3 reads CACSPPGQISYEQYF. CDR3 bases: TGTGCCTGCTCCCCCCCGGGACAGATCTCCTACGAGCAGTACTTC.